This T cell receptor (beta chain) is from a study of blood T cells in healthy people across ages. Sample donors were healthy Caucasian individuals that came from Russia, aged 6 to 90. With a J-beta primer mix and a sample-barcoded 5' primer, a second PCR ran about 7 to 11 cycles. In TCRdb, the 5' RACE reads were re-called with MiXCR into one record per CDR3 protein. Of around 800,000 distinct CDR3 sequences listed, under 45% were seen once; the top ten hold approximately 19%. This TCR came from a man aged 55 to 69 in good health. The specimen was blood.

The DNA of the CDR3 is TGTGCCAGCAGCTTAGGAGTGGTTGAGGGAGAGACCCAGTACTTC. Encoded protein: CASSLGVVEGETQYF. The rearrangement uses TRBV11-2 and TRBJ2-5; D might be TRBD2 (5 bases). This CDR3 comprises 15 residues. Trimming took 1 base from V and 4 from J, leaving 13 bases between them. Germline V CDR1 and CDR2: SGHAT, FQNNGV.